These T cell receptor beta chains were read from a single sample in a study of blood T cell repertoires in COVID-19. Some clones are missing from TCRdb's copy, which holds only in-frame ones; the method was immunoSEQ multiplex PCR. Of under 300,000 clones in the sample, approximately 83% are singletons; the top ten hold around 10%. The specimen was peripheral blood. These receptor sequences come from a woman in her 70s with acute or convalescent COVID-19. The CDR3 runs from the conserved cysteine through the conserved F or W. A D gene is named only where the DNA matches it firmly. Size tells how often a clone was seen (once, few, many) or the class of an expanded clone, and some rows leave it out.

J gene: TRBJ1-2; V gene: TRBV20-1; D gene: .; clone size: .; CDR3 protein: CSAPRNYGYTF; CDR3 DNA: TGCAGTGCCCCCCGTAACTATGGCTACACCTTC
J gene: TRBJ2-6; V gene: TRBV5-1; D gene: .; clone size: .; CDR3 protein: CASSLAGSLGANVLTF; CDR3 DNA: TGCGCCAGCAGCTTGGCAGGGTCCCTCGGGGCCAACGTCCTGACTTTC
J gene: TRBJ1-5; V gene: TRBV7-2; D gene: TRBD1; clone size: .; CDR3 protein: CASSFRGPNQPQHF; CDR3 DNA: TGTGCCAGCAGCTTCAGGGGGCCGAATCAGCCCCAGCATTTT
J gene: TRBJ2-5; V gene: TRBV6-5; D gene: .; clone size: .; CDR3 protein: CASSRTVQETQYF; CDR3 DNA: TGTGCCAGCAGCAGAACAGTTCAAGAGACCCAGTACTTC
J gene: TRBJ2-3; V gene: TRBV9; D gene: TRBD2; clone size: .; CDR3 protein: CASSEGLADTDTQYF; CDR3 DNA: TGTGCCAGCAGCGAGGGACTAGCGGACACAGATACGCAGTATTTT
J gene: TRBJ2-2; V gene: TRBV5-1; D gene: .; clone size: .; CDR3 protein: CASRKQGYGELFF; CDR3 DNA: TGCGCCAGCAGGAAACAGGGTTACGGGGAGCTGTTTTTT
J gene: TRBJ1-1; V gene: TRBV19; D gene: .; clone size: few; CDR3 protein: CASSRSGGSAEAFF; CDR3 DNA: TGTGCCAGTAGTAGATCGGGGGGTTCCGCTGAAGCTTTCTTT
J gene: TRBJ1-4; V gene: TRBV21-1; D gene: .; clone size: .; CDR3 protein: CASTPSGGREKGGEKLFF; CDR3 DNA: TGTGCCAGCACCCCGTCCGGGGGGCGAGAGAAGGGGGGTGAAAAACTGTTTTTT
J gene: TRBJ2-3; V gene: TRBV2; D gene: .; clone size: once; CDR3 protein: CASEGALSTDTQYF; CDR3 DNA: TGTGCCAGCGAAGGGGCGCTTAGCACAGATACGCAGTATTTT
J gene: TRBJ2-1; V gene: TRBV6-2/TRBV6-3; D gene: TRBD2; clone size: .; CDR3 protein: CASSYLAGATGEQFF; CDR3 DNA: TGTGCCAGCAGTTACCTAGCGGGGGCCACGGGGGAGCAGTTCTTC
J gene: TRBJ2-5; V gene: TRBV7-2; D gene: TRBD2; clone size: .; CDR3 protein: CASSLLAGRQETQYF; CDR3 DNA: TGTGCCAGCAGCTTACTAGCGGGGCGACAAGAGACCCAGTACTTC
J gene: TRBJ2-3; V gene: TRBV5-6; D gene: TRBD1; clone size: .; CDR3 protein: CASSFVDRGSTDTQYF; CDR3 DNA: TGTGCCAGCAGCTTTGTGGACAGGGGAAGCACAGATACGCAGTATTTT
J gene: TRBJ2-3; V gene: TRBV6-5; D gene: .; clone size: .; CDR3 protein: CASSYAGASTDTQYF; CDR3 DNA: TGTGCCAGCAGTTACGCGGGTGCTAGCACAGATACGCAGTATTTT
J gene: TRBJ1-6; V gene: TRBV2; D gene: TRBD1; clone size: .; CDR3 protein: CASTGRGQGYSPLHF; CDR3 DNA: TGTGCCAGCACGGGGCGAGGACAGGGGTATTCACCCCTCCACTTT
J gene: TRBJ1-2; V gene: TRBV27; D gene: .; clone size: .; CDR3 protein: CASSPQGNYGYTF; CDR3 DNA: TGTGCCAGCAGCCCACAGGGAAACTATGGCTACACCTTC
J gene: TRBJ2-1; V gene: TRBV19; D gene: TRBD2; clone size: .; CDR3 protein: CASSSQGLAPNEQFF; CDR3 DNA: TGTGCCAGTAGTTCACAGGGACTAGCGCCTAATGAGCAGTTCTTC
J gene: TRBJ2-7; V gene: TRBV7-2; D gene: .; clone size: .; CDR3 protein: CASSLQRFYEQYF; CDR3 DNA: TGTGCCAGCAGCTTGCAGAGGTTCTACGAGCAGTACTTC
J gene: TRBJ2-1; V gene: TRBV7-2; D gene: .; clone size: .; CDR3 protein: CASSPEPLPYNEQFF; CDR3 DNA: TGTGCCAGCAGCCCTGAGCCGCTTCCTTACAATGAGCAGTTCTTC
J gene: TRBJ1-5; V gene: TRBV18; D gene: TRBD1; clone size: .; CDR3 protein: CASSLGQGGNQPQHF; CDR3 DNA: TGTGCCAGCTCCCTGGGACAGGGAGGGAATCAGCCCCAGCATTTT
J gene: TRBJ2-1; V gene: TRBV9; D gene: .; clone size: few; CDR3 protein: CASSVLTGFEQFF; CDR3 DNA: TGTGCCAGCAGCGTCCTTACAGGGTTTGAGCAGTTCTTC
J gene: TRBJ2-1; V gene: TRBV11-2; D gene: .; clone size: .; CDR3 protein: CASSGRQNQLTNEQFF; CDR3 DNA: TGTGCCAGCAGCGGACGACAGAACCAACTAACGAATGAGCAGTTCTTC
J gene: TRBJ2-5; V gene: TRBV15; D gene: .; clone size: .; CDR3 protein: CATSRDSRETQYF; CDR3 DNA: TGTGCCACCAGCAGAGATAGTAGAGAGACCCAGTACTTC
J gene: TRBJ2-5; V gene: TRBV6-5; D gene: .; clone size: .; CDR3 protein: CASSSSSETQYF; CDR3 DNA: TGTGCCAGCAGCTCCTCGTCGGAGACCCAGTACTTC
J gene: TRBJ2-3; V gene: TRBV3-1/TRBV3-2; D gene: .; clone size: .; CDR3 protein: CASSLQEELRSTDTQYF; CDR3 DNA: TGTGCCAGCAGCCTACAAGAAGAACTACGCAGCACAGATACGCAGTATTTT
J gene: TRBJ1-3; V gene: TRBV9; D gene: .; clone size: .; CDR3 protein: CASSARGNTIYF; CDR3 DNA: TGTGCCAGCAGCGCCCGAGGGAACACCATATATTTT
J gene: TRBJ2-5; V gene: TRBV27; D gene: .; clone size: .; CDR3 protein: CASSSTTQETQYF; CDR3 DNA: TGTGCCAGCAGTTCGACAACCCAAGAGACCCAGTACTTC
J gene: TRBJ2-3; V gene: TRBV24-1; D gene: TRBD1; clone size: .; CDR3 protein: CATSETGTGSTDTQYF; CDR3 DNA: TGTGCCACCAGTGAGACCGGGACAGGAAGCACAGATACGCAGTATTTT
J gene: TRBJ2-1; V gene: TRBV9; D gene: .; clone size: .; CDR3 protein: CASSARGDNEQFF; CDR3 DNA: TGTGCCAGCAGCGCCCGAGGAGACAATGAGCAGTTCTTC
J gene: TRBJ1-1; V gene: TRBV5-6; D gene: TRBD1; clone size: once; CDR3 protein: CASSWGTGFEAFF; CDR3 DNA: TGTGCCAGCAGCTGGGGGACAGGGTTTGAAGCTTTCTTT
J gene: TRBJ1-1; V gene: TRBV5-1; D gene: TRBD1; clone size: .; CDR3 protein: CASSLGQGHTEAFF; CDR3 DNA: TGCGCCAGCAGCCTCGGACAGGGACATACTGAAGCTTTCTTT
J gene: TRBJ2-3; V gene: TRBV5-1; D gene: .; clone size: few; CDR3 protein: CASSLARDTQYF; CDR3 DNA: TGCGCCAGCAGCTTGGCGAGAGATACGCAGTATTTT
J gene: TRBJ2-7; V gene: TRBV7-9; D gene: .; clone size: few; CDR3 protein: CASSLGGTPEQYF; CDR3 DNA: TGTGCCAGCAGCTTAGGAGGGACACCCGAGCAGTACTTC
J gene: TRBJ1-1; V gene: TRBV6-1; D gene: .; clone size: .; CDR3 protein: CASSEGVAPNTEAFF; CDR3 DNA: TGTGCCAGCAGTGAAGGTGTGGCCCCGAACACTGAAGCTTTCTTT
J gene: TRBJ1-2; V gene: TRBV6-5; D gene: .; clone size: .; CDR3 protein: CASSLGGANYGYTF; CDR3 DNA: TGTGCCAGCAGTCTAGGGGGTGCTAACTATGGCTACACCTTC
J gene: TRBJ1-4; V gene: TRBV24-1; D gene: .; clone size: once; CDR3 protein: CATSEPTRSVRASTNEKLFF; CDR3 DNA: TGTGCCACCAGTGAACCTACGAGGAGTGTCAGGGCTTCAACTAATGAAAAACTGTTTTTT
J gene: TRBJ1-5; V gene: TRBV30; D gene: .; clone size: few; CDR3 protein: CAWSLQGGQPQHF; CDR3 DNA: TGTGCCTGGAGTCTACAGGGCGGTCAGCCCCAGCATTTT
J gene: TRBJ2-2; V gene: TRBV7-3; D gene: TRBD1; clone size: .; CDR3 protein: CASRQGKVNTGELFF; CDR3 DNA: TGTGCCAGCAGACAGGGGAAAGTGAACACCGGGGAGCTGTTTTTT